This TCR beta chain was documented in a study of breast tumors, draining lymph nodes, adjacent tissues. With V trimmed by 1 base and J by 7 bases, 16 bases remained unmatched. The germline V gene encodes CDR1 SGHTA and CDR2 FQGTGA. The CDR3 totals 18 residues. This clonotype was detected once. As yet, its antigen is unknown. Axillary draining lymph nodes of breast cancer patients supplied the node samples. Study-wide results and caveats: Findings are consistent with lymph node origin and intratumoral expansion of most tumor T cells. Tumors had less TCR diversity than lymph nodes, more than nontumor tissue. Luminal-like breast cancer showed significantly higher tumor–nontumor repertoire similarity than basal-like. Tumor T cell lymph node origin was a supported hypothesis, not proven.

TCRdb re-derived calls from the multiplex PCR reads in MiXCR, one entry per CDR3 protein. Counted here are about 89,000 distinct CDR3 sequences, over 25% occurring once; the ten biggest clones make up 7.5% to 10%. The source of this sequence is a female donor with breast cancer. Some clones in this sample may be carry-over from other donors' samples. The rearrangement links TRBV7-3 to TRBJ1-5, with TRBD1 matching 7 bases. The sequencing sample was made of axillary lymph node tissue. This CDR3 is CASSLSPPHRDRGQPQHF. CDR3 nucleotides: TGTGCCAGCAGCTTAAGCCCACCACACCGGGACAGAGGGCAGCCCCAGCATTTT.